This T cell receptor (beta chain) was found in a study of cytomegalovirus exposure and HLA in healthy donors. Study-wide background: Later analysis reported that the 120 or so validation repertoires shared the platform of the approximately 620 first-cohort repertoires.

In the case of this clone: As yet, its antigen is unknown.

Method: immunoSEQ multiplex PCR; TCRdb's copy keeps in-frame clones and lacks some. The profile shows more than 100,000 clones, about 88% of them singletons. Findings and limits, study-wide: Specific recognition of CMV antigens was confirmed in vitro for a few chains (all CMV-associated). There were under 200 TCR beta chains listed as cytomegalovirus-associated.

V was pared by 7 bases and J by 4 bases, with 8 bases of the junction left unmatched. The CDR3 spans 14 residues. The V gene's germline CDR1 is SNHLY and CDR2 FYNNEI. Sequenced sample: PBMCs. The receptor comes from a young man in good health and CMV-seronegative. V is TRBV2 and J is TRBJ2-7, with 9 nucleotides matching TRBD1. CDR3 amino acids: CASIPGQGRYEQYF. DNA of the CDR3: TGTGCCAGCATCCCGGGACAGGGAAGATACGAGCAGTACTTC.